The 2 T cell receptor beta chains listed next were all sequenced from one sample in a study of blood T cell repertoires in COVID-19. Produced via immunoSEQ multiplex PCR; TCRdb's table is partial and in-frame only. The table includes roughly 160,000 clones, 80% detected once. Sequencing was done on a sample of PBMCs or T cells enriched from blood (not recorded which). The receptors were sampled from an older woman who had recovered from COVID-19.

V is TRBV15 and J is TRBJ1-5; unclear D gene. The V gene lost 4 bases and the J gene lost 4 bases, with 8 bases spanning the gap. The CDR3 has 13 amino acids. From germline, CDR1 is LNHNV and CDR2 YYDKDF (reference sequence). CDR3 amino acids: CATSKAGNQPQHF. DNA of the CDR3: TGTGCCACCAGCAAAGCAGGTAATCAGCCCCAGCATTTT.

The J gene is TRBJ1-2, the V gene TRBV11-2; 8 nucleotides match TRBD1. V was pared by 6 bases and J by 3 bases, with 6 bases of the junction left unmatched. Germline CDR1 and CDR2: SGHAT and FQNNGV. The CDR3 spans 14 residues. The CDR3 sequence is CASSSGGSHYGYTF. In DNA, the CDR3 is TGTGCCAGCAGTTCAGGGGGCTCCCACTATGGCTACACCTTC.